The 21 T cell receptor beta chains given below trace back to one sample, sequenced in a study of T cell repertoires in cytomegalovirus infection. TCRdb re-analysed the reads in MiXCR, keeping a single row per CDR3 protein. The sample contains roughly 250,000 distinct CDR3 sequences, over 9% of which appear only once. Material for sequencing was PBMCs. The receptors come from a human donor in good health (CMV status not recorded). Some clones in this sample may be carry-over from other donors' samples.

The rearrangement joins TRBV6-5 to TRBJ2-4, with D perhaps matching TRBD2 (7 bases). CDR3 length equals 16 residues. Trimming stripped 6 bases from V and 3 bases from J, with 18 bases between. The germline CDR1 and CDR2 sequences are MNHEY and SVGAGI. DNA of the CDR3: TGTGCCAGCAGCGGGGCGGGGGCGCTGGACAAAAACATTCAGTACTTC. Residues: CASSGAGALDKNIQYF.

This clonotype was found many times. The chain joins TRBV7-2 to TRBJ2-2; D remains unclear. Germline V gene sequence: CDR1 SGHTA, CDR2 FQGNSA. This CDR3 spans 13 amino acids. V was trimmed by 5 bases and J by 7 bases, leaving 11 bases between them. The CDR3 is CASSLLRIGELFF. The CDR3 coding sequence is TGTGCCAGCAGCCTCCTACGTATCGGGGAGCTGTTTTTT.

This clonotype appeared a few times. This chain connects TRBV20-1 to TRBJ1-1; 8 bases are shared with TRBD1. The V gene end was trimmed by 5 bases and the J gene end by 0 bases; junction bases not matched to a gene: 5. From germline, CDR1 is DFQATT and CDR2 SNEGSKA (reference sequence). The CDR3 has 14 residues. As DNA, the CDR3 is TGCAGTGCTGGGGAGACAGGGGTGAACACTGAAGCTTTCTTT. Translated, it gives CSAGETGVNTEAFF.

The chain employs TRBV20-1 and TRBJ1-2; perhaps TRBD1 as D (5 bases). Germline lookup yields CDR1 DFQATT and CDR2 SNEGSKA (reference sequence). The CDR3 extends over 14 amino acids. Trimming left V 0 bases short and J 6 bases short, with 14 bases between. The CDR3 region is CSARDAQGRNGYTF. CDR3 coding DNA: TGCAGTGCTAGAGATGCGCAGGGAAGGAATGGCTACACCTTC.

As concerns this clonotype: A much larger clone sits a single nucleotide away, making a read error possible. The rearrangement links TRBV5-1 to TRBJ2-3; 8 positions match TRBD1. The ends lost 0 bases at V and 4 bases at J; junction bases unmatched: 7. The germline V gene encodes CDR1 SGHRS and CDR2 YFSETQ. The CDR3 loop spans 16 amino acids. The CDR3 loop is CASSLGAGGCADTQYF. CDR3 in DNA: TGCGCCAGCAGCTTGGGGGCAGGGGGCTGCGCAGATACGCAGTATTTT. The full variable domain, rest sourced from reference TRBV5-1 and TRBJ2-3, is KAGVTQTPRYLIKTRGQQVTLSCSPISGHRSVSWYQQTPGQGLQFLFEYFSETQRNKGNFPGRFSGRQFSNSRSEMNVSTLELGDSALYLCASSLGAGGCADTQYFGPGTRLTVL.

The chain is built from TRBV7-9 and TRBJ1-6; a weak D match, TRBD1 (6 bases). There are 16 residues in the CDR3. Germline V CDR1 and CDR2: SEHNR, FQNEAQ (reference sequence). V lost 0 bases to trimming and J lost 10 bases, with 16 bases between them. As DNA, the CDR3 is TGTGCCAGCAGCTTAGCAGGGACAAGTGGCAACTCACCCCTCCACTTT. It translates to CASSLAGTSGNSPLHF.

A remark on this clonotype: A read error may explain this, as a much larger clone is one base away. V is TRBV2 and J is TRBJ2-7, with unresolved D. With 6 bases removed from V and 1 base from J, the gap between germline ends came to 10 bases. Per the germline V gene, CDR1 is SNHLY and CDR2 is FYNNEI. CDR3 length: 13 amino acids. CDR3 sequence: CASRAAFSYEQYF. The CDR3 bases are TGTGCCAGCAGGGCAGCGTTTTCCTACGAGCAGTACTTC.

In this sample, this clonotype turned up many times. V and J are TRBV7-3 and TRBJ2-7, with D possibly TRBD2 on 6 matching bases. The V gene's germline CDR1 is SGHTA and CDR2 FQGTGA. This CDR3 is built from 14 residues. Trimming removed 5 bases from V and 2 bases from J, with 13 bases in between. The CDR3 region is CASSTGLSPYEQYF. The DNA for the CDR3 is TGTGCCAGCAGCACGGGACTGTCCCCCTACGAGCAGTACTTC. Full variable domain (remainder filled in from reference TRBV7-3 and TRBJ2-7): GAGVSQTPSNKVTEKGKYVELRCDPISGHTALYWYRQSLGQGPEFLIYFQGTGAADDSGLPNDRFFAVRPEGSVSTLKIQRTERGDSAVYLCASSTGLSPYEQYFGPGTRLTVT.

The chain joins TRBV3-1 to TRBJ1-5, with TRBD1 as a possible D gene (5 bases). CDR1 and CDR2 (germline): LGHDT, YNNKEL (reference sequence). The CDR3 is 14 amino acids. The ends were cut back, 1 base at V and 3 bases at J, with 7 bases in the middle. CDR3: CASSQGGLNQPQHF. The CDR3 DNA follows: TGTGCCAGCAGCCAAGGGGGCCTCAATCAGCCCCAGCATTTT.

J is TRBJ1-4 and V is TRBV28, with unresolved D. The germline gives CDR1 MDHEN, CDR2 SYDVKM. CDR3 length: 14 residues. V was shortened by 8 bases and J by 3 bases, with 13 bases between the two germline ends. This CDR3 is CASRPVNSNEKLFF. CDR3 nucleotides: TGTGCCAGCCGCCCCGTTAATTCTAATGAAAAACTGTTTTTT.

This clonotype appeared many times. V is TRBV7-2 and J is TRBJ1-1, with TRBD1 matching over 8 bases. Germline lookup yields CDR1 SGHTA and CDR2 FQGNSA. The CDR3 has 14 amino acids. V was clipped by 3 bases and J by 5 bases; unmatched bases: 5. This chain's CDR3 is CASSFTGGLTEAFF. The CDR3 coding sequence is TGTGCCAGCAGCTTCACAGGGGGACTGACTGAAGCTTTCTTT.

This clonotype was counted many times. V gene TRBV4-2 combines with J gene TRBJ2-4, with D possibly TRBD2 on 5 matching bases. Germline CDR1 reads LGHNA; CDR2 reads YNFKEQ. This CDR3 comprises 18 residues. Trimming removed 0 bases from V and 3 bases from J, with 18 bases in between. CDR3 in amino acids: CASSQDRGQPGDKNIQYF. The DNA for the CDR3 is TGTGCCAGCAGCCAAGATCGAGGGCAGCCCGGGGACAAAAACATTCAGTACTTC.

This clonotype was recorded at least ten times. The genes are TRBV7-2 and TRBJ2-1; D uncertain. Trimming cost V 1 base and J 5 bases, with 12 bases left between them. The CDR3 extends over 15 amino acids. CDR1 is SGHTA and CDR2 is FQGNSA in the germline V gene. The CDR3 coding sequence is TGTGCCAGCAGCTTAGATGCGGCCTTAAACAATGAGCAGTTCTTC. Amino acids: CASSLDAALNNEQFF.

This clonotype has more than one count but fewer than ten. The chain joins TRBV5-1 to TRBJ2-2, with 8 positions matching TRBD2. The CDR3 is 16 amino acids. V was pared by 4 bases and J by 6 bases, with 11 bases of the junction left unmatched. Germline V CDR1 and CDR2: SGHRS, YFSETQ. The CDR3 here is CASSRGLVKDAGELFF. In DNA form, the CDR3 reads TGCGCCAGCAGCCGGGGACTAGTAAAGGACGCCGGGGAGCTGTTTTTT.

In its sample, this clonotype ranks as medium-sized. V gene TRBV7-2 combines with J gene TRBJ2-1; 10 bases line up with TRBD2. This CDR3 has 14 amino acids. Germline V gene sequence: CDR1 SGHTA, CDR2 FQGNSA. V gave up 3 bases and J gave up 13 bases; unmatched junction bases: 9. As DNA, the CDR3 is TGTGCCAGCAGCTTTAATCGGGGGACTAGCGTCCAGTTCTTC. Its translation: CASSFNRGTSVQFF. The whole variable domain, remainder taken from reference TRBV7-2 and TRBJ2-1, is GAGVSQSPSNKVTEKGKDVELRCDPISGHTALYWYRQSLGQGLEFLIYFQGNSAPDKSGLPSDRFSAERTGGSVSTLTIQRTQQEDSAVYLCASSFNRGTSVQFFGPGTRLTVL.

J is TRBJ2-3 and V is TRBV29-1; D perhaps matches TRBD2 (6 bases). There are 14 residues in the CDR3. Germline values: CDR1 SQVTM, CDR2 ANQGSEA. V shed 6 bases and J shed 4 bases, with 17 bases lying between them. CDR3 protein: CSVVTGTLADTQYF. The CDR3, as DNA: TGCAGCGTCGTTACCGGGACTTTGGCAGATACGCAGTATTTT.

This clonotype was picked up many times. CDR3 sequence: CASSEGTKQPQHF. CDR3 DNA: TGTGCCAGCAGTGAGGGGACTAAACAGCCCCAGCATTTT. The chain is built from TRBV6-1 and TRBJ1-5, with D possibly matching TRBD1 (5 bases). The germline CDR1 and CDR2 sequences are MNHNS and SASEGT. The CDR3 sequence is 13 residues long. The V end was cut by 3 bases, the J end by 7 bases, with 10 bases between.

The chain uses TRBV2 and TRBJ1-1; D is unresolved. The V and J ends lost 7 bases and 3 bases respectively, with 18 bases between them. Germline values: CDR1 SNHLY, CDR2 FYNNEI. The CDR3 sequence is 15 residues long. The CDR3 nucleotides are TGTGCCAGCATCTCGAGGCGGTTACGGGACACTGAAGCTTTCTTT. It is translated as CASISRRLRDTEAFF.

The sample holds many counts of this clonotype. The chain uses TRBV7-2 and TRBJ1-4, with TRBD1 matching 8 bases. The V gene end was trimmed by 2 bases and the J gene end by 4 bases; junction bases not matched to a gene: 6. Germline V gene sequence: CDR1 SGHTA, CDR2 FQGNSA. The CDR3 contains 16 residues. The CDR3 is CASSLLRDRFNEKLFF. In nucleotides, the CDR3 is TGTGCCAGCAGCTTACTCCGGGACAGGTTTAATGAAAAACTGTTTTTT.

To note about this clonotype: This may stem from a read error, because a much larger clone lies one nucleotide away. The chain is built from TRBV12-3 or TRBV12-4 and TRBJ1-2; D gene uncertain. The CDR3 is 12 residues long. The CDR3 DNA reads TGTGCCAGCAGCTCCTCTAACTATGGCTACAACTTC. It translates to CASSSSNYGYNF.

This clonotype was seen many times. V gene TRBV28 combines with J gene TRBJ1-5, with D perhaps TRBD1 (6 bases). The CDR3 has 16 residues. Germline V CDR1 and CDR2: MDHEN, SYDVKM. V lost 4 bases to trimming and J lost 11 bases, with 24 bases between them. CDR3 in DNA: TGTGCCAGCAGTTCCCCTCTCAGGGGCCCGATCAGGACCCAGCATTTT. Encoded protein: CASSSPLRGPIRTQHF.